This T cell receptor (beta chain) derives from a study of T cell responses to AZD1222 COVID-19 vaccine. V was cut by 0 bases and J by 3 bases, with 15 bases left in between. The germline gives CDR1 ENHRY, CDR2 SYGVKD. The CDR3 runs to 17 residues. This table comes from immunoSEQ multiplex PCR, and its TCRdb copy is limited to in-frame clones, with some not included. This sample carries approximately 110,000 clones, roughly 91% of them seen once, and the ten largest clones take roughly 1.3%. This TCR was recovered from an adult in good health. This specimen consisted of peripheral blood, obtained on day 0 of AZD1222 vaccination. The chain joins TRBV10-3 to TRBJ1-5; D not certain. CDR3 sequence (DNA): TGTGCCATCAGTGAGTCGACGGCGACACCTTACAATCAGCCCCAGCATTTT. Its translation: CAISESTATPYNQPQHF.